The clone carrying this T cell receptor (beta chain) turned up a few times. The data stem from a study of CD8 T cells in ankylosing spondylitis. TCRdb reprocessed the 5' RACE reads via MiXCR and lists one record per CDR3 protein. The data contain fewer than 250,000 distinct CDR3 sequences, around 24% of them singletons. Input material: blood, either unsorted or a sorted T cell fraction (not recorded which). This sequence originates from a male donor with ankylosing spondylitis or in good health (not recorded which).

In nucleotides, the CDR3 is TGCAGTGCCGGTCCGGCGGGAGGTTCAGATACGCAGTATTTT. Translating gives CSAGPAGGSDTQYF. V and J are TRBV20-1 and TRBJ2-3, with 8 bases lining up with TRBD2. The CDR3 covers 14 residues. The trim removed 6 bases at V and 4 bases at J, leaving 9 bases unmatched. Germline lookup yields CDR1 DFQATT and CDR2 SNEGSKA (reference sequence).